This TCR beta chain came from a study of blood T cells in healthy people across ages. In regard to this clonotype: Its antigen remains unidentified.

Regarding the study as a whole: Possibly, changes in expanded clonotypes were confounded because donor CMV status was unknown. Estimated diversity across one million T cells was deemed an underestimate.

Sample-barcoded 5' priming and a J-beta primer mix drove a second PCR of about 6 to 12 cycles. One entry per CDR3 protein results from TCRdb running MiXCR on the 5' RACE reads. Of some 940,000 distinct CDR3 sequences listed, about 28% are singletons. Ranging in age from roughly 6 to 100, the donors were healthy Caucasian individuals from Russia. This CDR3 comprises 14 residues. Looked up from germline, CDR1 is GTSNPN and CDR2 is SVGIG (reference sequence). With 0 bases removed from V and 0 bases from J, the gap between germline ends came to 8 bases. The data were also submitted as part of a second study, on T cells of mothers and their children. This second study says: Donation was provided by three healthy Caucasian mothers along with their six children.

Sequencing used blood. The chain joins TRBV30 to TRBJ1-1; D might be TRBD1 (5 bases). This sequence originates from a woman aged 40 to 50 in good health. CDR3 coding DNA: TGTGCCTGGAGTGTGGAGACAGTGAACACTGAAGCTTTCTTT. Translating it yields CAWSVETVNTEAFF.